Reported below is one TCR beta chain. The antigen is undetermined. Per germline, CDR1 SGHRS and CDR2 YFSETQ. Trimming removed 2 bases from V and 6 bases from J, with 12 bases in between. The length of the CDR3 is 13 residues. RNA transcripts were the template, and TCR beta CDR3 regions were amplified from them. First-round RT-PCR used HTBI primers; second-round multiplex PCR followed. TCRdb reprocessed the multiplex PCR reads via MiXCR and lists one record per CDR3 protein. The sample lists about 400,000 distinct CDR3 sequences; approximately 16% were seen once. This entry belongs to a study of Graves' ophthalmopathy and Graves' hyperthyroidism. Findings and limits, study-wide: Cross-validated, the 13-signature model showed 87.88%/81.08% sensitivity/specificity, and 80%/75% in the test set. In blood, most expanded thyroid clonotypes above 0.001 frequency were also detected. Ophthalmopathy progression prediction by the model yielded a sensitivity of approximately 68% and a specificity of about 72%.

The starting material, over 8.5 ml of fresh peripheral blood, provided the PBMCs. Sequencing used peripheral blood. The V call is TRBV5-1, the J call TRBJ2-7, with D possibly TRBD1 on 5 matching bases. This receptor was identified in a woman younger than 35 with Graves' ophthalmopathy. The CDR3 protein is CASSFGQGGEQYF. The CDR3 nucleotides read TGCGCCAGCAGCTTCGGTCAGGGCGGCGAGCAGTACTTC.